A selection of T cell receptor beta chains follows, all from one sample in a study of T cell changes during pregnancy in multiple sclerosis. Measured with immunoSEQ multiplex PCR; TCRdb has only the in-frame clones, and not every one. The sample shows roughly 35,000 clones, about nine tenths of them seen only once. Sample: CD8+ T cells from peripheral blood mononuclear cells, taken in the first trimester of pregnancy. The receptors were gathered from a female donor with multiple sclerosis, enrolled in a pregnancy study. Both conserved end residues are part of each CDR3. Fields, in order: J gene, D gene, clone size, V gene, CDR3 protein, CDR3 DNA. A D gene is named only where the DNA matches it firmly. A clone size is listed for some rows: how often the clone was seen (once, few, many), or a class if it is expanded.

j_gene: TRBJ2-2
d_gene: NA
abundance: few
v_gene: TRBV28
CDR3aa: CASRYGSDIGELFF
CDR3nt: TGTGCCAGCAGATATGGCAGTGACATCGGGGAGCTGTTTTTT

j_gene: TRBJ2-2
d_gene: TRBD2
abundance: NA
v_gene: TRBV2
CDR3aa: CASNRGLVTNTGELFF
CDR3nt: TGTGCCAGCAACCGAGGACTAGTGACGAACACCGGGGAGCTGTTTTTT

j_gene: TRBJ2-1
d_gene: NA
abundance: NA
v_gene: TRBV6-6
CDR3aa: CASGAVSNEQFF
CDR3nt: TGTGCCAGCGGCGCGGTGAGCAATGAGCAGTTCTTC

j_gene: TRBJ2-1
d_gene: TRBD2
abundance: NA
v_gene: TRBV6-4
CDR3aa: CASSDSPSGRGNEQFF
CDR3nt: TGTGCCAGCAGTGACTCGCCCAGCGGGAGGGGCAATGAGCAGTTCTTC

j_gene: TRBJ2-7
d_gene: NA
abundance: NA
v_gene: TRBV4-1
CDR3aa: CASSQGLGYEQYF
CDR3nt: TGCGCCAGCAGCCAAGGACTGGGCTACGAGCAGTACTTC

j_gene: TRBJ1-1
d_gene: NA
abundance: NA
v_gene: TRBV2
CDR3aa: CASSVARPPAFF
CDR3nt: TGTGCCAGCAGTGTGGCCCGCCCGCCAGCTTTCTTT

j_gene: TRBJ2-1
d_gene: NA
abundance: NA
v_gene: TRBV27
CDR3aa: CASSPGGEPYNEQFF
CDR3nt: TGTGCCAGCAGCCCCGGCGGGGAACCCTACAATGAGCAGTTCTTC

j_gene: TRBJ2-1
d_gene: NA
abundance: NA
v_gene: TRBV27
CDR3aa: CASSSLTSSYNEQFF
CDR3nt: TGTGCCAGCAGTAGTCTCACGAGCTCCTACAATGAGCAGTTCTTC

j_gene: TRBJ1-2
d_gene: NA
abundance: NA
v_gene: TRBV7-9
CDR3aa: CASSPGQGLTNYGYTF
CDR3nt: TGTGCCAGCAGCCCTGGGCAGGGGCTTACTAACTATGGCTACACCTTC

j_gene: TRBJ2-6
d_gene: TRBD1
abundance: NA
v_gene: TRBV6-5
CDR3aa: CASSRTGTGANVLTF
CDR3nt: TGTGCCAGCAGTCGGACAGGGACTGGGGCCAACGTCCTGACTTTC

j_gene: TRBJ1-1
d_gene: NA
abundance: NA
v_gene: TRBV28
CDR3aa: CASSFGNTEAFF
CDR3nt: TGTGCCAGCAGTTTCGGGAACACTGAAGCTTTCTTT

j_gene: TRBJ2-5
d_gene: NA
abundance: once
v_gene: TRBV6-6
CDR3aa: CASSYSGETQYF
CDR3nt: TGTGCCAGCAGTTATTCGGGGGAGACCCAGTACTTC

j_gene: TRBJ1-2
d_gene: NA
abundance: NA
v_gene: TRBV27
CDR3aa: CASKRQYKGGYTF
CDR3nt: TGTGCCAGCAAGAGACAGTACAAAGGGGGCTACACCTTC

j_gene: TRBJ2-3
d_gene: TRBD2
abundance: NA
v_gene: TRBV27
CDR3aa: CASSLYTSGSTDTQYF
CDR3nt: TGTGCCAGCAGTTTATACACTAGCGGGAGCACAGATACGCAGTATTTT

j_gene: TRBJ1-2
d_gene: NA
abundance: NA
v_gene: TRBV5-6
CDR3aa: CASSYRGAGGYTF
CDR3nt: TGTGCCAGCAGCTACCGGGGCGCGGGGGGCTACACCTTC

j_gene: TRBJ1-2
d_gene: TRBD1
abundance: NA
v_gene: TRBV9
CDR3aa: CASSAGQWDRPYGYTF
CDR3nt: TGTGCCAGCAGCGCGGGGCAATGGGACAGGCCCTATGGCTACACCTTC

j_gene: TRBJ2-1
d_gene: NA
abundance: NA
v_gene: TRBV5-6
CDR3aa: CASSLALRRARGYNEQFF
CDR3nt: TGTGCCAGCAGCTTGGCGTTACGGAGGGCCCGGGGCTACAATGAGCAGTTCTTC

j_gene: TRBJ1-2
d_gene: TRBD1
abundance: NA
v_gene: TRBV19
CDR3aa: CASSMGTGDYGYTF
CDR3nt: TGTGCCAGTAGTATGGGGACAGGGGACTATGGCTACACCTTC

j_gene: TRBJ2-7
d_gene: TRBD1
abundance: once
v_gene: TRBV7-8
CDR3aa: CASSYGTGDEQYF
CDR3nt: TGTGCCAGCAGCTACGGGACAGGGGACGAGCAGTACTTC

j_gene: TRBJ2-3
d_gene: TRBD2
abundance: NA
v_gene: TRBV19
CDR3aa: CASSMGLAGTDTQYF
CDR3nt: TGTGCCAGTAGTATGGGACTAGCGGGGACAGATACGCAGTATTTT

j_gene: TRBJ2-1
d_gene: NA
abundance: NA
v_gene: TRBV4-1
CDR3aa: CASSQHSTGSSYNEQFF
CDR3nt: TGCGCCAGCAGCCAACACTCAACAGGTTCCTCCTACAATGAGCAGTTCTTC

j_gene: TRBJ2-2
d_gene: NA
abundance: NA
v_gene: TRBV19
CDR3aa: CASISGAYTGELFF
CDR3nt: TGTGCCAGTATTTCTGGGGCGTACACCGGGGAGCTGTTTTTT

j_gene: TRBJ2-7
d_gene: NA
abundance: NA
v_gene: TRBV4-3
CDR3aa: CASSQGFLVTYEQYF
CDR3nt: TGCGCCAGCAGCCAAGGCTTCCTAGTTACCTACGAGCAGTACTTC

j_gene: TRBJ2-2
d_gene: TRBD1
abundance: NA
v_gene: TRBV28
CDR3aa: CASSSGQGDTGELFF
CDR3nt: TGTGCCAGCAGTTCCGGACAGGGTGACACCGGGGAGCTGTTTTTT

j_gene: TRBJ2-7
d_gene: TRBD2
abundance: NA
v_gene: TRBV9
CDR3aa: CASSPIGLAGAPEQYF
CDR3nt: TGTGCCAGCAGCCCCATTGGACTAGCGGGAGCCCCCGAGCAGTACTTC

j_gene: TRBJ2-7
d_gene: TRBD2
abundance: NA
v_gene: TRBV19
CDR3aa: CASSIAGAGGYEQYF
CDR3nt: TGTGCCAGTAGTATAGCAGGAGCGGGGGGTTACGAGCAGTACTTC